The sequence of this T cell receptor (beta chain) was determined in a study of patients and donors after allogeneic stem cell transplantation. This clonotype was seen many times. The V and J ends lost 7 bases and 0 bases, in that order; junction bases with no gene match: 3. CDR1 is SQVTM and CDR2 is ANQGSEA in the germline V gene. The CDR3 covers 13 residues. TCRdb ran MiXCR on the RT-PCR reads and lists one entry per CDR3 protein. The data contain about 87,000 distinct CDR3 sequences, around 5% of them seen just once; the ten biggest clones take up 2.6%. The sample was blood, either unsorted or a sorted T cell fraction (not recorded which). The V and J genes are TRBV29-1 and TRBJ1-1, with 9 bases identical to TRBD1. The sequence was collected from a human donor who was either an allogeneic HSCT recipient or a stem cell or donor lymphocyte infusion donor (not recorded which). It is not recorded whose cells these are; they may come from a transplant donor. The DNA of the CDR3 is TGCAGCGGGGGGGACAGGGTGAACACTGAAGCTTTCTTT. Amino acid sequence: CSGGDRVNTEAFF.